This TCR beta chain originates from a study of sequential checkpoint blockade in melanoma (dated by TCRdb to about 2019). For context, the study as a whole: Patients were randomized 1:1 to first-line nivolumab followed by ipilimumab (arm A) or ipilimumab followed by nivolumab (arm B). Maintenance nivolumab was given following each of the two trial sequences.

TCRbeta CDR3 regions were immunosequenced from genomic DNA with the immunoSEQ Assay. Genomic DNA was amplified by bias-controlled multiplex PCR before high-throughput sequencing. The authors' pipeline ran thus. To quantify the absolute abundance of each unique TCRbeta CDR3 region, the sequences were collapsed and filtered. Clonality, defined as 1 minus Pielou's evenness, was calculated using only productive rearrangements. A previously published method was used to identify clones whose frequencies were significantly greater in on-treatment samples than in baseline samples. Here the immuneACCESS table is served through TCRdb, limited to in-frame sequences with V and J called. Missing clones are a known gap in these copies; in checked studies unresolved V genes cover under half, and the rest lacks a known reason. V, J and clone size are those of that table, while D and trimming were read from the DNA. The sample data list roughly 18,000 clones, and approximately 70% of these were observed just once. The ten most abundant clones make up approximately 10% of the sample.

On this clone itself: Its target antigen remains unknown. No base quality information exists; no much larger clone differs at one position.

General conclusions and limits of the study: The model for predicting response that combines TCR metrics with mutation burden needs to be validated in larger, independent patient cohorts.

The treatment or condition label, read with the paper, signifies: randomized to nivolumab then ipilimumab (arm A) or the reverse (arm B). None of the patients in the trial had previously been given DNA-damaging chemotherapy. Live CD3+CD8+ cells negative for CD19 and CD56 were sorted from thawed PBMCs on a FACS Aria II flow cytometer. CheckMate 064, a randomized, open-label phase II trial of sequential checkpoint blockade, was the source of the samples, all of which came from patients with melanoma. Peripheral blood mononuclear cells were collected by leukapheresis, purified with Ficoll-Paque, and frozen in human serum with roughly 10% DMSO. Right after sorting, the blood CD3+CD8+ cells were verified to be >95% pure, and DNA extraction followed. From the germline V gene, CDR1 is SGHNT and CDR2 is YENEEA. V and J are truncated by 2 bases and 3 bases respectively, leaving an intervening sequence of 11 bases. Including the terminal cysteine and phenylalanine, the CDR3 comprises 14 residues. Only CDR3 DNA remains: 42 bases, in frame from the first base.

The material was CD8+ T cells sorted from blood (inferred from file names), obtained from a patient given nivolumab and ipilimumab in sequence. The sequence was obtained from a human donor with melanoma. Here the chain combines TRBV11-3 and TRBJ2-7; matching of 6 bases hints at TRBD1 as the D gene. The CDR3 region: CASSLPGQSYEQYF. The nucleotide sequence reads TGTGCCAGCAGCTTACCAGGACAGAGCTACGAGCAGTACTTC.